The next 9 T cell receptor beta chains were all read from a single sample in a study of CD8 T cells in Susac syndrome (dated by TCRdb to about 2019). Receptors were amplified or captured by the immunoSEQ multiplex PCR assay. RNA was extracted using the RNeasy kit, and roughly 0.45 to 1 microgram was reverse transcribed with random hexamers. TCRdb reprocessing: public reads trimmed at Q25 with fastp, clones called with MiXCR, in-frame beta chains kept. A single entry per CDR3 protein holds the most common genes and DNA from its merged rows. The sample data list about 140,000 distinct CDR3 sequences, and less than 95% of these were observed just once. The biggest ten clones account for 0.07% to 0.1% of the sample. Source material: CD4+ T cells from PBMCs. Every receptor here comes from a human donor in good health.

The CDR3 region has the DNA TGTGCCAGCCTGGAGGTCTCTGGAAACACCATATATTTT. Residues: CASLEVSGNTIYF. The chain has TRBV19 and TRBJ1-3; D remains ambiguous. The V gene's germline CDR1 is LNHDA and CDR2 SQIVND (reference sequence). Between the trimmed V and J ends, which lost 9 bases and 0 bases, there was a span of 9 bases. This CDR3 is 13 amino acids long.

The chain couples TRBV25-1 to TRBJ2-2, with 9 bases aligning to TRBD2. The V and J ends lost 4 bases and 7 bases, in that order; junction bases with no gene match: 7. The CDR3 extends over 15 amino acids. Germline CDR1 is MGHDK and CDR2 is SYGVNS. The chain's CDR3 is CASSASGTSNGELFF. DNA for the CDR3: TGTGCCAGCAGTGCCTCCGGGACTAGCAACGGGGAGCTGTTTTTT.

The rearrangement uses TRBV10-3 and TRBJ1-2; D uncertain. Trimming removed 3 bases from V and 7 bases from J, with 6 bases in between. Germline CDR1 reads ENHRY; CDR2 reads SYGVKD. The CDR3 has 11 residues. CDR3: CAISEAVGYTF. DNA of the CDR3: TGTGCCATCAGTGAAGCTGTTGGCTACACCTTC.

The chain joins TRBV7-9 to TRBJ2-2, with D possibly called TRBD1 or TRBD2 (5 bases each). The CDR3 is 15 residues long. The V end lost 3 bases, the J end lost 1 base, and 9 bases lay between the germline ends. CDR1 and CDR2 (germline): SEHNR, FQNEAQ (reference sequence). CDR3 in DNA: TGTGCCAGCAGCTTGGGACGACAGAACACCGGGGAGCTGTTTTTT. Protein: CASSLGRQNTGELFF.

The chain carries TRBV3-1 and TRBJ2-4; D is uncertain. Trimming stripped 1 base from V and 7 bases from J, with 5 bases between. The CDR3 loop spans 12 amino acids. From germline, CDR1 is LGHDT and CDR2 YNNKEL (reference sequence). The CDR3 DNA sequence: TGTGCCAGCAGCCAAGGTGTGAACATTCAGTACTTC. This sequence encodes CASSQGVNIQYF. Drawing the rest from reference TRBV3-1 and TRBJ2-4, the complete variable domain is DTAVSQTPKYLVTQMGNDKSIKCEQNLGHDTMYWYKQDSKKFLKIMFSYNNKELIINETVPNRFSPKSPDKAHLNLHINSLELGDSAVYFCASSQGVNIQYFGAGTRLSVL.

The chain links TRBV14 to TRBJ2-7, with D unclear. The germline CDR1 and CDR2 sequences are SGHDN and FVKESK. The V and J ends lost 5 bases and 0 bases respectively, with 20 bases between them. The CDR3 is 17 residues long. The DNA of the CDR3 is TGTGCCAGCAGCAGTTATTCCAGGTTTGAGATCTCCTACGAGCAGTACTTC. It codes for CASSSYSRFEISYEQYF.

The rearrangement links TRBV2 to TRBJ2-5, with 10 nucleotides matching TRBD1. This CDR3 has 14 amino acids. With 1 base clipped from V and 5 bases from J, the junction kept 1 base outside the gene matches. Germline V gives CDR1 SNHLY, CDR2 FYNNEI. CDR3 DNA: TGTGCCAGCAGTGAAGGGACAGGGGGTGAGACCCAGTACTTC. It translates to CASSEGTGGETQYF.

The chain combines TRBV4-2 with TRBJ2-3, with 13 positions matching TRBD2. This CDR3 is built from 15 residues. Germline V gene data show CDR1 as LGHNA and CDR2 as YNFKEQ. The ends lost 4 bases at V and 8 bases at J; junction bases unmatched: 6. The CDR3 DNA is TGTGCCAGCAGCCTCGGACTAGCGGGAGTAGGTACGCAGTATTTT. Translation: CASSLGLAGVGTQYF.

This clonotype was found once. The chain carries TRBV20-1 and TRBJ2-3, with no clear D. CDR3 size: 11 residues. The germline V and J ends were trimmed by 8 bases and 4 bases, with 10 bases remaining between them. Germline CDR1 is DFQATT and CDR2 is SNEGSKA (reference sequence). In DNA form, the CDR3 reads TGCAGTCTATATAAATCAGATACGCAGTATTTT. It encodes CSLYKSDTQYF.